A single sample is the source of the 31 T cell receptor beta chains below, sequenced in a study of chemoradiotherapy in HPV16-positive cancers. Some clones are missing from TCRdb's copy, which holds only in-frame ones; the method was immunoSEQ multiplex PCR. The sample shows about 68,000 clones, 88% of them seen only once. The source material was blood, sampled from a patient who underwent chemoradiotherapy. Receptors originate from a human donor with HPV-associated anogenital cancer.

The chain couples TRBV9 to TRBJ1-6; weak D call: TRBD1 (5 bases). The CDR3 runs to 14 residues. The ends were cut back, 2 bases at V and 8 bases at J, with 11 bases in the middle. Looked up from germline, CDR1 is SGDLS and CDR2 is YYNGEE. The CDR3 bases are TGTGCCAGCAGCGTCGGCGGGACTCATTCACCCCTCCACTTT. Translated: CASSVGGTHSPLHF.

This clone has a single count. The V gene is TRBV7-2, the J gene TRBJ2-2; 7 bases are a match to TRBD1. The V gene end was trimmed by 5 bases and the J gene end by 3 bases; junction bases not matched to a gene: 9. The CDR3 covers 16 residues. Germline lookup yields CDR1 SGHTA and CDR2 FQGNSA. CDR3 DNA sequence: TGTGCCAGCAGCCAACGACAGGGAACGGACACCGGGGAGCTGTTTTTT. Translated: CASSQRQGTDTGELFF.

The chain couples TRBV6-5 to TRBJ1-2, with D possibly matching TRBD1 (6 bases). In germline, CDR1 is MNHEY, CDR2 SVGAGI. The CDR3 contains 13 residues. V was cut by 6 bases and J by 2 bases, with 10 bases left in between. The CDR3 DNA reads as TGTGCCAGCAGGATTACAGGGAACTATGGCTACACCTTC. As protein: CASRITGNYGYTF.

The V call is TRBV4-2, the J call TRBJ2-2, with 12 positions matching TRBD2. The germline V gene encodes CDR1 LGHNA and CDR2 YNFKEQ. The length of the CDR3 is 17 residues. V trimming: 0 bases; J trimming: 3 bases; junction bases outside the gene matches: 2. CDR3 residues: CASSQDRLAGDTGELFF. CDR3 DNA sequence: TGTGCCAGCAGCCAAGATAGACTAGCGGGAGACACCGGGGAGCTGTTTTTT.

The CDR3 sequence: CATSTPSQTQYF. The CDR3 DNA follows: TGTGCCACCAGCACCCCTTCGCAGACCCAGTACTTC. The chain uses TRBV15 and TRBJ2-5; D is unresolved. Germline assignment: CDR1 LNHNV and CDR2 YYDKDF (reference sequence). The CDR3 is 12 amino acids. The V end lost 4 bases, the J end lost 6 bases, and 9 bases lay between the germline ends.

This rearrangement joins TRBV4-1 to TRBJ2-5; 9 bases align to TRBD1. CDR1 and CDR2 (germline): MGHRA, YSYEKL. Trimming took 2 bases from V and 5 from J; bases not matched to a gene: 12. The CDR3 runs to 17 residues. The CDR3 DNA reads TGCGCCAGCAGCCAACGAACGGCACAGGGGACAGGGGAGACCCAGTACTTC. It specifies CASSQRTAQGTGETQYF.

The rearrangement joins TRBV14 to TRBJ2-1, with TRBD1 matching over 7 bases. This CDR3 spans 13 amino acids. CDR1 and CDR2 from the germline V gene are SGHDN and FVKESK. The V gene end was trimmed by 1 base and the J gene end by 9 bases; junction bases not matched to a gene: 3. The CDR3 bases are TGTGCCAGCAGCCAAGCAGGGGGTGGTGAGCAGTTCTTC. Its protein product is CASSQAGGGEQFF.

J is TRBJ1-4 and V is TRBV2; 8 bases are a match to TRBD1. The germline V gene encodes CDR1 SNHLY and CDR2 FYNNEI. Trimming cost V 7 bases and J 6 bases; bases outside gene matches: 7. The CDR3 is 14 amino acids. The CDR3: CASTQGARDEKLFF. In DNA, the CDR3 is TGTGCCAGCACCCAGGGGGCGCGCGATGAAAAACTGTTTTTT.

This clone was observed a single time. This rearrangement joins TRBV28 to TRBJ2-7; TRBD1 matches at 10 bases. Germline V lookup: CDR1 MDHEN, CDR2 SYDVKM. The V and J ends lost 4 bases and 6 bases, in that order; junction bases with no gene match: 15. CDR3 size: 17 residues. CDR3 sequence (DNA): TGTGCCAGCAGTTCATGGCATTTGGGGACAGGGGACATCGAGCAGTACTTC. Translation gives CASSSWHLGTGDIEQYF.

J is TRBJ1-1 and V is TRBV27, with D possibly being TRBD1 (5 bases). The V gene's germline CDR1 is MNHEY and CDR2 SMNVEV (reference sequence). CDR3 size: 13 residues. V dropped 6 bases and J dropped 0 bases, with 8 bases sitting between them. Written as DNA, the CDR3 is TGTGCCAGCAGCCGACAGATGAACACTGAAGCTTTCTTT. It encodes CASSRQMNTEAFF.

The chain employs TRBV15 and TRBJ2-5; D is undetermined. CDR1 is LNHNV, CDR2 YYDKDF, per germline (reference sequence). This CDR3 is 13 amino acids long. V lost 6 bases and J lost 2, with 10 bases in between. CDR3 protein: CATSSVGQETQYF. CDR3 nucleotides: TGTGCCACCAGTTCCGTGGGACAAGAGACCCAGTACTTC.

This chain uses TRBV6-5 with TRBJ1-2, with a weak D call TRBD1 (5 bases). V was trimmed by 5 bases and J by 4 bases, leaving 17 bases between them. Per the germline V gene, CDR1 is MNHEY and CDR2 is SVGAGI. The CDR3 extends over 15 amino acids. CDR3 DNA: TGTGCCAGCAGTCAGGGACCTAATGGGGCCTATGGCTACACCTTC. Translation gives CASSQGPNGAYGYTF.

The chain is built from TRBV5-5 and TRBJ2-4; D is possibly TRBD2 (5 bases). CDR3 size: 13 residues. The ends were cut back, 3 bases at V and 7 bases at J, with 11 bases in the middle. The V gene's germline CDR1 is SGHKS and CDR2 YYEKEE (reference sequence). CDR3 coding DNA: TGTGCCAGCAGCTCTAAGGGAGAGAACATTCAGTACTTC. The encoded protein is CASSSKGENIQYF.

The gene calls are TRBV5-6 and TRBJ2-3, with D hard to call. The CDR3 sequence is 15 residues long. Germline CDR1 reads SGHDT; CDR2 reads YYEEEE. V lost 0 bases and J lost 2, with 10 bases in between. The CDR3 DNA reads TGTGCCAGCAGCTTGGATTTTAGATACACAGATACGCAGTATTTT. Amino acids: CASSLDFRYTDTQYF.

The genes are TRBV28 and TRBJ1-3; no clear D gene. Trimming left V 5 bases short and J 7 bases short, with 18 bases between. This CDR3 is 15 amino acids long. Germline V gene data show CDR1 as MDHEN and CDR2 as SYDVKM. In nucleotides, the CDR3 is TGTGCCAGCAGTACCGAACGGGTTCGTAAGAACACCATATATTTT. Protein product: CASSTERVRKNTIYF. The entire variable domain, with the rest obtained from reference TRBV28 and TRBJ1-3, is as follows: DVKVTQSSRYLVKRTGEKVFLECVQDMDHENMFWYRQDPGLGLRLIYFSYDVKMKEKGDIPEGYSVSREKKERFSLILESASTNQTSMYLCASSTERVRKNTIYFGEGSWLTVV.

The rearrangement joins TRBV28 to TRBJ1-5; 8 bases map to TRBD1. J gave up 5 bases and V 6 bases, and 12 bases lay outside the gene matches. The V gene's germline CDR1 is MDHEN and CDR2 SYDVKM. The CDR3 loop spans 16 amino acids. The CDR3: CASSPGQGAFYQPQHF. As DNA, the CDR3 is TGTGCCAGCAGCCCCGGACAGGGCGCCTTCTATCAGCCCCAGCATTTT.

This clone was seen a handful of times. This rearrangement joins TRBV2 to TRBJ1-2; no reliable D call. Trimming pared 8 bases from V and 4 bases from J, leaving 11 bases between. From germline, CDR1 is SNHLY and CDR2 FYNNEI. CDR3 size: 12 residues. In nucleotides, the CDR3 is TGTGCCAGCGAACGGGGTGGCTATGGCTACACCTTC. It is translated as CASERGGYGYTF.

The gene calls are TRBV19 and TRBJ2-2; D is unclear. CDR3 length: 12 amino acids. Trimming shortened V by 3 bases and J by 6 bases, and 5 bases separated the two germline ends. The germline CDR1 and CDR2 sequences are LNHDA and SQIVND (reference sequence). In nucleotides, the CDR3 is TGTGCCAGTAGTATCCCGCCCGGGGAGCTGTTTTTT. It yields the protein CASSIPPGELFF.

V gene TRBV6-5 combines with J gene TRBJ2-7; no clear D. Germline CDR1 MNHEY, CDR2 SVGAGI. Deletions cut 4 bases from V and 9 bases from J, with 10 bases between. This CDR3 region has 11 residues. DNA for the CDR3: TGTGCCAGCAGTTCCGAGTGGGTGCAGTACTTC. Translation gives CASSSEWVQYF.

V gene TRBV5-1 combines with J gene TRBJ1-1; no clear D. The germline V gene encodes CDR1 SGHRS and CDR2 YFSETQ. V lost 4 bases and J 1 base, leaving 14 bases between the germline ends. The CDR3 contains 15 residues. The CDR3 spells CASSLREGWNTEAFF. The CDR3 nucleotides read TGCGCCAGCAGCCTCCGGGAAGGGTGGAACACTGAAGCTTTCTTT.

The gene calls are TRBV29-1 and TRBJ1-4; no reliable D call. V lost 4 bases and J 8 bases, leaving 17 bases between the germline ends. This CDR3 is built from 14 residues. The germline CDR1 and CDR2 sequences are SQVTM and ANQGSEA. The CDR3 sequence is CSVVGVDPREKLFF. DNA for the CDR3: TGCAGCGTTGTTGGGGTTGACCCCCGGGAAAAACTGTTTTTT.

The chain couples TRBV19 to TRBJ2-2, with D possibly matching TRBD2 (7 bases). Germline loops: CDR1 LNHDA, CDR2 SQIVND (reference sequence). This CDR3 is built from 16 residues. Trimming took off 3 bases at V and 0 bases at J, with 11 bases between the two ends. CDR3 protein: CASSMTGGSNTGELFF. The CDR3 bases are TGTGCCAGTAGTATGACGGGGGGCTCGAACACCGGGGAGCTGTTTTTT.

CDR3: CASSITGPGTEAFF. The CDR3 DNA reads as TGTGCCAGCAGCATCACAGGGCCCGGCACTGAAGCTTTCTTT. The rearrangement uses TRBV21-1 and TRBJ1-1; no DNA check was done on the table's D call, TRBD1. TRBV21-1 is classified as a pseudogene. The CDR3 is made up of 14 amino acids.

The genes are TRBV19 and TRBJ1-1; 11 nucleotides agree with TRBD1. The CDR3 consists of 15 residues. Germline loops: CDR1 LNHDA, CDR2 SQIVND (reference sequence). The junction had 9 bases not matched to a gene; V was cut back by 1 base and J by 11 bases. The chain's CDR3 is CASSIGGQGAPVAFF. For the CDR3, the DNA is TGTGCCAGTAGTATAGGTGGACAGGGGGCCCCGGTCGCTTTCTTT. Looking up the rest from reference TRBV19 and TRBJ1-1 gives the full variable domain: DGGITQSPKYLFRKEGQNVTLSCEQNLNHDAMYWYRQDPGQGLRLIYYSQIVNDFQKGDIAEGYSVSREKKESFPLTVTSAQKNPTAFYLCASSIGGQGAPVAFFGQGTRLTVV.

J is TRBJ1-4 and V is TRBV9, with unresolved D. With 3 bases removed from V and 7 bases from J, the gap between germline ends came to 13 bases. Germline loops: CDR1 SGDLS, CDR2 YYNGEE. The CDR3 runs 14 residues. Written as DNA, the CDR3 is TGTGCCAGCAGCGCCCTAGGCCGGGCTGAAAAACTGTTTTTT. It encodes CASSALGRAEKLFF.

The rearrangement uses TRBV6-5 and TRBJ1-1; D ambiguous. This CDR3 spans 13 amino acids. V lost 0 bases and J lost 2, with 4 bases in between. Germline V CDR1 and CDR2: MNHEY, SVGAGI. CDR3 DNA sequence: TGTGCCAGCAGTTACTCAGTTAACACTGAAGCTTTCTTT. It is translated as CASSYSVNTEAFF.

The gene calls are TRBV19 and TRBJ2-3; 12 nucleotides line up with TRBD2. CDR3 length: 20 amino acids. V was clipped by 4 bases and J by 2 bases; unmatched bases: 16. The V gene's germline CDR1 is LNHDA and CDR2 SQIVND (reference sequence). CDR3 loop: CASSTWTSGARPSVTDTQYF. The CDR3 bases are TGTGCCAGTAGTACATGGACTAGCGGGGCCCGGCCGTCCGTCACAGATACGCAGTATTTT. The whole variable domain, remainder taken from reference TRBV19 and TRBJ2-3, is DGGITQSPKYLFRKEGQNVTLSCEQNLNHDAMYWYRQDPGQGLRLIYYSQIVNDFQKGDIAEGYSVSREKKESFPLTVTSAQKNPTAFYLCASSTWTSGARPSVTDTQYFGPGTRLTVL.

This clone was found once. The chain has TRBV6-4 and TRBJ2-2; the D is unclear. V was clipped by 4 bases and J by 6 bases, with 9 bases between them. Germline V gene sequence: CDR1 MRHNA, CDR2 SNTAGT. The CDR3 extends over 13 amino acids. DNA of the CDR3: TGTGCCAGCAGTGTATCTGGATCCGGGGAGCTGTTTTTT. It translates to CASSVSGSGELFF.

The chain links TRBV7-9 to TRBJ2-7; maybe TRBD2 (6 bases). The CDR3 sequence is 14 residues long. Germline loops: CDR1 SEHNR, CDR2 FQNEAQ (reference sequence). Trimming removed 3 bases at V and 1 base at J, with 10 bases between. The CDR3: CASSFRETSYEQYF. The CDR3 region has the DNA TGTGCCAGCAGCTTCCGGGAGACGTCCTACGAGCAGTACTTC. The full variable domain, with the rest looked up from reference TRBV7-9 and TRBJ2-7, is DTGVSQNPRHKITKRGQNVTFRCDPISEHNRLYWYRQTLGQGPEFLTYFQNEAQLEKSRLLSDRFSAERPKGSFSTLEIQRTEQGDSAMYLCASSFRETSYEQYFGPGTRLTVT.

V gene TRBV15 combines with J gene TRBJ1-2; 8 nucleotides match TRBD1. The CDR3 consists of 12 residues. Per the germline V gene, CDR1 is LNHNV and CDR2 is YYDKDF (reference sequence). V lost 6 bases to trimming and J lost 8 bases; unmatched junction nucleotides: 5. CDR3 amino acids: CATRTGVGGYTF. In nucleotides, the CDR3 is TGTGCCACCAGGACAGGGGTCGGCGGCTACACCTTC.

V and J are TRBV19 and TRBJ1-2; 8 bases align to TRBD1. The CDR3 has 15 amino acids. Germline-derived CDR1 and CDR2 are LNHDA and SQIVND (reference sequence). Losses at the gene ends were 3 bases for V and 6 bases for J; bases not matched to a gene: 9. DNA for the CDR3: TGTGCCAGTAGTATCGGGGACAGGAGCTTTAATGGCTACACCTTC. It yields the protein CASSIGDRSFNGYTF.